This T cell receptor (beta chain) was documented in a study of Ad26.COV2.S vaccination and SARS-CoV-2 variants. The treatment: approximately 18 received Ad26.COV2.S at low or high dose, single or two shots; 5 received placebo; per-sample allocation not given. Samples were taken on day 63 after the first vaccine or placebo injection. CDR1 and CDR2 from the germline V gene are SGHTA and FQGTGA. The CDR3 runs 13 residues. V was pared by 4 bases and J by 5 bases, with 9 bases between. Study-level findings and limits: TCR breadth and depth estimates may have understated total T cell responses. Comparable non-spike TCR breadth was observed in vaccine and placebo recipients.

This clone occurred once. The target antigen is unknown. Measured with immunoSEQ multiplex PCR; TCRdb has only the in-frame clones, and not every one. This sample yields over 400,000 clones, of which about 88% are seen a single time; around 2.5% belongs to the top ten. The sequences come from peripheral blood, collected in a trial of Ad26.COV2.S vaccine versus placebo. The chain couples TRBV7-3 to TRBJ1-5; D ambiguous. This receptor was taken from a person between 18 and 65 years old who received the Ad26.COV2.S COVID-19 vaccine or a placebo. The DNA for the CDR3 is TGTGCCAGCAGCTATAGGGCGGATCAGCCCCAGCATTTT. Its protein is CASSYRADQPQHF. The complete variable domain, with remaining parts taken from reference TRBV7-3 and TRBJ1-5, reads GAGVSQTPSNKVTEKGKYVELRCDPISGHTALYWYRQSLGQGPEFLIYFQGTGAADDSGLPNDRFFAVRPEGSVSTLKIQRTERGDSAVYLCASSYRADQPQHFGDGTRLSIL.